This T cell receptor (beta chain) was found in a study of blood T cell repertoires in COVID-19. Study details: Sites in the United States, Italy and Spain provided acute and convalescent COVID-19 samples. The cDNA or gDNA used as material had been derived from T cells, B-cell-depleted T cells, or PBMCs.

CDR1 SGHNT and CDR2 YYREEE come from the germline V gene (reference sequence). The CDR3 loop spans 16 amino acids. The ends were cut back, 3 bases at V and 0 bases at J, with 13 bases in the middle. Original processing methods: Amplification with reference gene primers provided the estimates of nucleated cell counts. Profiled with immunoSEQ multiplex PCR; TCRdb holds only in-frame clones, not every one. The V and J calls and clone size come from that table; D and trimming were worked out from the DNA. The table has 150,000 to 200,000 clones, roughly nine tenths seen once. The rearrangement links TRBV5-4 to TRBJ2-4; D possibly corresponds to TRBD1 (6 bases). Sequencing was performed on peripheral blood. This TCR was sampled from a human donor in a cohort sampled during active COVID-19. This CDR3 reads CASSSWTALAKNIQYF. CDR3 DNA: TGTGCCAGCAGCTCCTGGACAGCCCTAGCCAAAAACATTCAGTACTTC. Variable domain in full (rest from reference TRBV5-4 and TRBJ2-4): ETGVTQSPTHLIKTRGQQVTLRCSSQSGHNTVSWYQQALGQGPQFIFQYYREEENGRGNFPPRFSGLQFPNYSSELNVNALELDDSALYLCASSSWTALAKNIQYFGAGTRLSVL.